The table lists the clone carrying this TCR beta chain with a count of one. As yet, its antigen is unknown. Each donor was healthy, and each was a bone marrow donor. Use of 60 Vbeta and 13 Jbeta primers characterized the PCR. TCRdb keeps only in-frame clones here, not all; method: immunoSEQ multiplex PCR. The sample lists fewer than 150,000 clones, approximately 78% occurring once. The record originates from a study of cytomegalovirus exposure and HLA in healthy donors. Whole-study results and caveats: Relative to equally common others, HLA-associated TCR beta chains showed greater clonal expansion in a later analysis.

The sequence came from a woman aged 40 to 55 in good health and CMV-seropositive. Sequencing was carried out using PBMCs.

The chain's CDR3 is CSVVPNGRQEQYF. As DNA, the CDR3 is TGCAGCGTTGTTCCGAACGGGAGGCAAGAGCAGTACTTC. The chain links TRBV29-1 to TRBJ2-7, with 7 bases fitting TRBD2. This CDR3 is built from 13 residues. Germline V gene lookup returns CDR1 SQVTM and CDR2 ANQGSEA. J lost 7 bases, V lost 4 bases, and 10 bases had no gene match.